This TCR beta chain is from a study of blood T cell repertoires in COVID-19. Across the study: The United States, Italy and Spain were the sources of the acute and convalescent COVID-19 samples. PBMCs, B-cell-depleted T cells, or T cells provided the cDNA or gDNA that made up the material.

Sequencing was performed with immunoSEQ multiplex PCR; in TCRdb, only in-frame clones are kept and a portion is missing. The sample has 100,000 to 150,000 clones; 60% to 80% are singletons. Sequences were obtained from peripheral blood. The sequence came from a man in his fifties or sixties with acute or convalescent COVID-19.

Here the CDR3 reads CASSVSGTGEGTEAFF. CDR3 DNA: TGCGCCAGCAGCGTCTCCGGGACAGGGGAGGGCACTGAAGCTTTCTTT. J is TRBJ1-1 and V is TRBV5-1; 10 bases map to TRBD1. With V trimmed by 4 bases and J by 4 bases, 10 bases remained unmatched. Germline V gene lookup returns CDR1 SGHRS and CDR2 YFSETQ. The CDR3 has 16 amino acids.